Listed here are 5 T cell receptor beta chains from one sample, sequenced in a study of blood T cell repertoires in COVID-19. Produced via immunoSEQ multiplex PCR; TCRdb's table is partial and in-frame only. Here the sample spans about 250,000 clones, around 80% being singletons. The material sequenced was PBMCs or T cells enriched from blood (not recorded which). The receptors originated from a man in his forties who had been exposed to COVID-19.

V and J are TRBV10-3 and TRBJ2-1; 8 nucleotides align to TRBD2. Germline V gene sequence: CDR1 ENHRY, CDR2 SYGVKD. J was trimmed by 5 bases and V by 2 bases; bases with no gene match: 11. This CDR3 spans 17 amino acids. CDR3 nucleotides: TGTGCCATCAGTGAGCCTTGGACTAGCTACCGAAACAATGAGCAGTTCTTC. Its protein product is CAISEPWTSYRNNEQFF.

The chain links TRBV5-4 to TRBJ2-7, with TRBD1 identical over 7 bases. Germline V gene sequence: CDR1 SGHNT, CDR2 YYREEE (reference sequence). V dropped 2 bases and J dropped 3; count of bases not matched to a gene: 8. The CDR3 totals 15 residues. The chain's CDR3 is CASSLSPDRDYEQYF. The CDR3 bases are TGTGCCAGCAGCTTATCCCCCGACAGGGACTACGAGCAGTACTTC.

V usage is TRBV30 and J usage is TRBJ2-6; D is perhaps TRBD1 (6 bases). The CDR3 extends over 14 amino acids. Trimming took 4 bases from V and 0 from J, leaving 7 bases between them. The germline V gene has CDR1 GTSNPN and CDR2 SVGIG (reference sequence). CDR3 protein: CAWTTGSGANVLTF. DNA for the CDR3: TGTGCCTGGACGACAGGCTCTGGGGCCAACGTCCTGACTTTC.

The V gene is TRBV4-1, the J gene TRBJ2-7, with D uncertain. The germline gives CDR1 MGHRA, CDR2 YSYEKL. The CDR3 extends over 15 amino acids. Trimming took 1 base from V and 2 from J, leaving 12 bases between them. The CDR3 loop reads CASSQGSGAPYEQYF. The CDR3 DNA follows: TGCGCCAGCAGCCAAGGTTCGGGTGCCCCCTACGAGCAGTACTTC.

The rearrangement uses TRBV5-4 and TRBJ1-1; D may be TRBD1 (6 bases). This CDR3 comprises 16 residues. Per the germline V gene, CDR1 is SGHNT and CDR2 is YYREEE (reference sequence). Trimming left V 0 bases short and J 7 bases short, with 19 bases between. The CDR3 DNA reads TGTGCCAGCAGCTTGGGAGATGGGCGGGGGGCGGTTGAAGCTTTCTTT. Protein product: CASSLGDGRGAVEAFF.